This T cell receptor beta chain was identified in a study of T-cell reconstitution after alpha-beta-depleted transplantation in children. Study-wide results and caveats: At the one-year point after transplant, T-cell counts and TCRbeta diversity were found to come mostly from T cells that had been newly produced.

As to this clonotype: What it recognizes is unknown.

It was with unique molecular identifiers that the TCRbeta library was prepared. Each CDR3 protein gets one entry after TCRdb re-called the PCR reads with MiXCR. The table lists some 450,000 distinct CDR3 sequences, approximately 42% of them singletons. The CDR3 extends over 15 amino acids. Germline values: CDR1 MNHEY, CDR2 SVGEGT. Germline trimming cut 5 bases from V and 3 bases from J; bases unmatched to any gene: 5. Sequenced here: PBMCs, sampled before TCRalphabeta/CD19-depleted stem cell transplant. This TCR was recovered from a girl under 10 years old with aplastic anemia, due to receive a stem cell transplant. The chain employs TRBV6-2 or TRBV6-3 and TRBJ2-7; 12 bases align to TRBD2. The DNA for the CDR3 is TGTGCCAGCAGTCCCAGGGGACTAGCGGGCTACGAGCAGTACTTC. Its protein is CASSPRGLAGYEQYF.